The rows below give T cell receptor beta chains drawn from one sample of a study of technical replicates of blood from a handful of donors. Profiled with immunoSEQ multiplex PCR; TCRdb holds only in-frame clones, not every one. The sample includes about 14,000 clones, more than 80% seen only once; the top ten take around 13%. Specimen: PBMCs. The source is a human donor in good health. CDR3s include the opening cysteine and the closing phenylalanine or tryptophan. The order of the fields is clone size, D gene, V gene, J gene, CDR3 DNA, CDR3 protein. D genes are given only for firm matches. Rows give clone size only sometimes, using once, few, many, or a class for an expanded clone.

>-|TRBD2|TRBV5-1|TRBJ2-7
TGCGCCAGCAGCTCGACTAGCGGGAGCTACGAGCAGTACTTC
CASSSTSGSYEQYF
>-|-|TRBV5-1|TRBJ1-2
TGCGCCAGCAGCTTGGCAGGGAACTATGGCTACACCTTC
CASSLAGNYGYTF
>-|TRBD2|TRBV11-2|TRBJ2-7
TGTGCCAGCAGCTTTCGACTAGCGGAGGACGAGCAGTACTTC
CASSFRLAEDEQYF
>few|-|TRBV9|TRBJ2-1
TGTGCCAGCAGCCTCCGCGGGGTCACCTACAATGAGCAGTTCTTC
CASSLRGVTYNEQFF
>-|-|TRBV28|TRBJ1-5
TGTGCCAGCATCAGGGCCTCTCATGGCAATCAGCCCCAGCATTTT
CASIRASHGNQPQHF
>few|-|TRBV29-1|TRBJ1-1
TGCAGCGTTGAACGGGGGGCCACTGAAGCTTTCTTT
CSVERGATEAFF
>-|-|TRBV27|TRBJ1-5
TGTGCCAGCAGTTTCGTACAGGGAATTGGTCAGCCCCAGCATTTT
CASSFVQGIGQPQHF
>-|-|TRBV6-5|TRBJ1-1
TGTGCCAGCAGGGCGGGACCTAGTGAAGCTTTCTTT
CASRAGPSEAFF
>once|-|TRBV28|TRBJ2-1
TGTGCCAGCAGTTTTCAAGCGAGGTCCTACAATGAGCAGTTCTTC
CASSFQARSYNEQFF
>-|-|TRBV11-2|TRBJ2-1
TGTGCCAGCAGCAGAGGACAAAGCTCCTACAATGAGCAGTTCTTC
CASSRGQSSYNEQFF
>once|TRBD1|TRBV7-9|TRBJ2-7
TGTGCCAGCAGCTTAGTTGCCGGGACAGGGGGCGACGAGCAGTACTTC
CASSLVAGTGGDEQYF
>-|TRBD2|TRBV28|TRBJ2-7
TGTGCCAGCAGTCCCTCGGGAGCGGGGGACTACGAGCAGTACTTC
CASSPSGAGDYEQYF
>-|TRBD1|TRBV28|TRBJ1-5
TGTGCCAGCAGTTCCGGACAGGGAAATTGGGTTCATCAGCCCCAGCATTTT
CASSSGQGNWVHQPQHF
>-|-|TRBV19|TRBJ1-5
TGTGCCAGTAGTTACCCCGGGGGGGATCAGCCCCAGCATTTT
CASSYPGGDQPQHF
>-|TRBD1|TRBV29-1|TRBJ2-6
TGCAGCGTCCAGGGGGCGCCGGCCAACGTCCTGACTTTC
CSVQGAPANVLTF
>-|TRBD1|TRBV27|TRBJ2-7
TGTGCCAGCAGTTTGGGACAGGGCTTTAACGAGCAGTACTTC
CASSLGQGFNEQYF
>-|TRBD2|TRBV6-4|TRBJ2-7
TGTGCCAGCAGTGAGAGTAGCGGGAGCCACGAGCAGTACTTC
CASSESSGSHEQYF
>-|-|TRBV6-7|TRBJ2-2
TGTGCCAGCAGTTACGGATTCGGACAGCTCACTTCTAGGCTCACCGGGGAGCTGTTTTTT
CASSYGFGQLTSRLTGELFF
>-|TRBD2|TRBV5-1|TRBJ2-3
TGCGCCAGCAGCTCTTCCGGGACTATAAGCACAGATACGCAGTATTTT
CASSSSGTISTDTQYF
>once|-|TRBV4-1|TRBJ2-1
TGCGCCAGCTCCCTCAGCGGGTCCTGGCGGAATGAGCAGTTCTTC
CASSLSGSWRNEQFF
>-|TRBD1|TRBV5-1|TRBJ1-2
TGCGCCAGCAGCGATGGACAGGGCGGCGCCTATGGCTACACCTTC
CASSDGQGGAYGYTF
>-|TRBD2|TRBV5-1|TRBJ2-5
TGCGCCAGCAGCTTAGGTACTAGCGGAGGGGGGGAGACCCAGTACTTC
CASSLGTSGGGETQYF
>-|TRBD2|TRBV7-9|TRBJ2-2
TGTGCCAGCAGCTTATCAGCGCGGGAGAAGGGCGGGGAGCTGTTTTTT
CASSLSAREKGGELFF
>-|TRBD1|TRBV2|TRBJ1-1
TGTGCCAGCAGTGAAGGGATAGCAGGACAGGGTCTTTTCTTT
CASSEGIAGQGLFF
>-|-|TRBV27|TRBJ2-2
TGTGCCAGCAGTTTACGGTTTAACACCGGGGAGCTGTTTTTT
CASSLRFNTGELFF
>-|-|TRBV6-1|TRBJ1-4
TGTGCCAGCAGTGAAGAGTGGGAGAGGGCCACTAATGAAAAACTGTTTTTT
CASSEEWERATNEKLFF
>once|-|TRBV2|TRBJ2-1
TGTGCCAGCAGCGCTCAGCGGGTTGGTGAGCAGTTCTTC
CASSAQRVGEQFF
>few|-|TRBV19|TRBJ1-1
TGTGCCAGTAAACCAGGGTGGGACACTGAAGCTTTCTTT
CASKPGWDTEAFF
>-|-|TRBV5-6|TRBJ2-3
TGTGCCAGCAGCGTCTCAGCGGCAGATACGCAGTATTTT
CASSVSAADTQYF
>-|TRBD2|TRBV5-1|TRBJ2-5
TGCGCCAGCAGCCGGGCTAGCGGGCAAGAGACCCAGTACTTC
CASSRASGQETQYF
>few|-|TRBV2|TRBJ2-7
TGTGCCAGTTTGGGACACGGACTCTACGAGCAGTACTTC
CASLGHGLYEQYF
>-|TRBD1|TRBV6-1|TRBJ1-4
TGTGCCAGCACTTTAACAGGGGCCACTAATGAAAAACTGTTTTTT
CASTLTGATNEKLFF
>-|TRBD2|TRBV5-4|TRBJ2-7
TGTGCCAGCAGCTTGGGTGCCGGACTAGGACCCTCCGAGCAGTACTTC
CASSLGAGLGPSEQYF
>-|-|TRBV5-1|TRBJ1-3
TGCGCCAGCAGCATAAGAGGGGGTGATGGAAACACCATATATTTT
CASSIRGGDGNTIYF
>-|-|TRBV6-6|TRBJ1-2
TGTGCCAGCAGTTACAGCGGGGAGGGTCTGAATGGCTACACCTTC
CASSYSGEGLNGYTF
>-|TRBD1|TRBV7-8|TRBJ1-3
TGTGCCAGCAGCTTAGGAAGGGACAGGGGAGCTGGAAACACCATATATTTT
CASSLGRDRGAGNTIYF
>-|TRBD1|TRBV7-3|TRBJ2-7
TGTGCCAGCAGCTTACGACAGGGTGTAAGTTACGAGCAGTACTTC
CASSLRQGVSYEQYF
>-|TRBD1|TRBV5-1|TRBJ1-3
TGCGCCAGCAGCTGGACAGGGGGCAGAAACACCATATATTTT
CASSWTGGRNTIYF
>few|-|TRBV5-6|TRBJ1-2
TGTGCCAGCAGCTTGGGTCAGGCGAACTATGGCTACACCTTC
CASSLGQANYGYTF
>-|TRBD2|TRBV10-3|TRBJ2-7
TGTGCCATAAGTGCACTAGCGGACGCGTACGAGCAGTACTTC
CAISALADAYEQYF
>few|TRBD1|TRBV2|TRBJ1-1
TGTGCCAGCAGCGGACAGGGCGCTGAAGCTTTCTTT
CASSGQGAEAFF
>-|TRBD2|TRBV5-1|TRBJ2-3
TGCGCCAGCAGCGAAGCGGGAGGCACAGATACGCAGTATTTT
CASSEAGGTDTQYF
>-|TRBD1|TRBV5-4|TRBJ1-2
TGTGCCAGCAGCGATACAGGGGGATATGGCTACACCTTC
CASSDTGGYGYTF
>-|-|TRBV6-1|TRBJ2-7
TGTGCCAGCAGTGAAACTATTTACGAGCAGTACTTC
CASSETIYEQYF
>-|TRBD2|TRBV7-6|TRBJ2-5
TGTGCCAGCAGCTTAGTACTAGCGGGAGAGGAGACCCAGTACTTC
CASSLVLAGEETQYF
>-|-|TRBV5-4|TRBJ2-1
TGTGCCAGCAGCTTGCCTTCTCATGAGCAGTTCTTC
CASSLPSHEQFF